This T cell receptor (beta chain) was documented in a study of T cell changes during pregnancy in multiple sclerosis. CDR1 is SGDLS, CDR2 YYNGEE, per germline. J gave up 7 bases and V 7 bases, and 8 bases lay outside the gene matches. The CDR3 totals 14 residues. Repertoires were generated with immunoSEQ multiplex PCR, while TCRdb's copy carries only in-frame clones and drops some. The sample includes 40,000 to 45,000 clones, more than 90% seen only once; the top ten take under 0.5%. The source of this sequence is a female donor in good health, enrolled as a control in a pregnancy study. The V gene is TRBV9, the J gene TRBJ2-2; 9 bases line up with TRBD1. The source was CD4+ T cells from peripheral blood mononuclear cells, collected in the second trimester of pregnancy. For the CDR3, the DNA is TGTGCCAGCTGTGAGGACAGGGGCGGCGGGGAGCTGTTTTTT. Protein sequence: CASCEDRGGGELFF.